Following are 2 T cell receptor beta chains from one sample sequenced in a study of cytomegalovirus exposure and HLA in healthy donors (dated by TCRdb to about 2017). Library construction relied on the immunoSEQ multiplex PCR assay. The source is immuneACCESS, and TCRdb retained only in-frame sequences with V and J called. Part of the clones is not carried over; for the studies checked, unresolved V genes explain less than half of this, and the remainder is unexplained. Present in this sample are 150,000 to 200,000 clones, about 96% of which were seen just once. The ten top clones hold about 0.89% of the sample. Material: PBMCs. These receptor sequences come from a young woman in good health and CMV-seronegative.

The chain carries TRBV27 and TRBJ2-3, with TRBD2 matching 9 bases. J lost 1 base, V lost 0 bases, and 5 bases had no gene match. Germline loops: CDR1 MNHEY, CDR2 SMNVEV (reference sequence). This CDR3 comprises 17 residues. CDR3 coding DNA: TGTGCCAGCAGTTTATCGGGGTGGACTAGCGGCACAGATACGCAGTATTTT. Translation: CASSLSGWTSGTDTQYF.

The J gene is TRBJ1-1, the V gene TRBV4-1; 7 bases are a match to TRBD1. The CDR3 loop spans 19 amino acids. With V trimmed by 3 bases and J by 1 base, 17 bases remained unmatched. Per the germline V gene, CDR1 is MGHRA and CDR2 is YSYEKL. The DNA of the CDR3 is TGCGCCAGCAGCCATGCCTCCGGGACAGTACGCTATAAGAACACTGAAGCTTTCTTT. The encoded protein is CASSHASGTVRYKNTEAFF.